The 26 T cell receptor beta chains reported below all come from one sample, sequenced in a study of T cell changes during pregnancy in multiple sclerosis. The table came from immunoSEQ multiplex PCR; TCRdb's copy has only in-frame clones and leaves some out. Here the sample spans about 30,000 clones, 85% to 95% being singletons. The specimen comprised CD4+ T cells from peripheral blood mononuclear cells, sampled after pregnancy. The receptors shown here come from a female donor with multiple sclerosis, enrolled in a pregnancy study.

The V call is TRBV10-3, the J call TRBJ1-1; the D is unclear. The CDR3 has 14 residues. Trimming pared 0 bases from V and 1 base from J, leaving 6 bases between. Germline V gives CDR1 ENHRY, CDR2 SYGVKD. This CDR3 reads CAISESQENTEAFF. The CDR3 DNA follows: TGTGCCATCAGTGAGTCCCAGGAGAACACTGAAGCTTTCTTT.

The rearrangement links TRBV19 to TRBJ2-1; 12 nucleotides match TRBD2. This CDR3 has 14 residues. V lost 4 bases to trimming and J lost 8 bases; unmatched junction nucleotides: 3. In germline, CDR1 is LNHDA, CDR2 SQIVND (reference sequence). CDR3 in amino acids: CASSTTSGSYEQFF. In DNA form, the CDR3 reads TGTGCCAGTAGTACGACTAGCGGGAGTTATGAGCAGTTCTTC.

This clone has just one count. The chain is built from TRBV5-1 and TRBJ1-5, with D maybe TRBD1 (6 bases). Germline assignment: CDR1 SGHRS and CDR2 YFSETQ. This CDR3 has 14 residues. The germline V and J ends were trimmed by 4 bases and 4 bases, with 12 bases remaining between them. The CDR3 DNA follows: TGCGCCAGCAGCACCGGGACACCGAATCAGCCCCAGCATTTT. Translation: CASSTGTPNQPQHF. The full variable domain, with the rest looked up from reference TRBV5-1 and TRBJ1-5, is KAGVTQTPRYLIKTRGQQVTLSCSPISGHRSVSWYQQTPGQGLQFLFEYFSETQRNKGNFPGRFSGRQFSNSRSEMNVSTLELGDSALYLCASSTGTPNQPQHFGDGTRLSIL.

The rearrangement joins TRBV5-5 to TRBJ1-2; no definite D call. Germline lookup yields CDR1 SGHKS and CDR2 YYEKEE (reference sequence). The length of the CDR3 is 14 residues. Trimming stripped 5 bases from V and 8 bases from J, with 19 bases between. This chain's CDR3 is CASRIPEVSRGYTF. The DNA of the CDR3 is TGTGCCAGCAGGATCCCGGAGGTTAGTCGGGGCTACACCTTC.

In this sample, this clone turned up once. The rearrangement links TRBV5-4 to TRBJ2-7; D might be TRBD1 (5 bases). Germline V gives CDR1 SGHNT, CDR2 YYREEE (reference sequence). Trimming shortened V by 4 bases and J by 1 base, and 12 bases separated the two germline ends. The CDR3 is 14 amino acids. CDR3 nucleotide sequence: TGTGCCAGCAGCCTAGGACAAACTTCCTACGAGCAGTACTTC. This translates into CASSLGQTSYEQYF.

This chain links TRBV18 with TRBJ1-1; 9 nucleotides agree with TRBD1. V shed 3 bases, J shed 4 bases, and the junction held 3 bases outside the gene matches. CDR1 KGHSH and CDR2 LQKENI come from the germline V gene. The CDR3 extends over 14 amino acids. The CDR3 DNA follows: TGTGCCAGCTCACCTACACAGGGGGCCACTGAAGCTTTCTTT. Protein product: CASSPTQGATEAFF.

The rearrangement links TRBV27 to TRBJ1-2; D unresolved. Germline V CDR1 and CDR2: MNHEY, SMNVEV (reference sequence). V gave up 0 bases and J gave up 6 bases, with 8 bases separating them. The CDR3 is 13 residues long. The chain's CDR3 is CASSLSHGNGYTF. For the CDR3, the DNA is TGTGCCAGCAGTTTATCGCACGGGAATGGCTACACCTTC.

Written as DNA, the CDR3 is TGCGCCAGCAGCTTGAGGACAGGGGAGGACCTCGGGTCCGGCTACACCTTC. Translated, it gives CASSLRTGEDLGSGYTF. The chain recombines TRBV5-1 with TRBJ1-2, with 9 bases lining up with TRBD1. Looked up from germline, CDR1 is SGHRS and CDR2 is YFSETQ. J lost 8 bases, V lost 1 base, and 15 bases had no gene match. CDR3 size: 17 residues.

The chain combines TRBV7-2 with TRBJ2-5, with 7 bases fitting TRBD2. With V trimmed by 4 bases and J by 0 bases, 5 bases remained unmatched. CDR3 length: 15 residues. Germline CDR1 and CDR2: SGHTA and FQGNSA. The CDR3 DNA reads TGTGCCAGCAGCTACTCCCGGGGGGACCAAGAGACCCAGTACTTC. This translates into CASSYSRGDQETQYF.

The rearrangement links TRBV10-3 to TRBJ2-1; TRBD1 aligns across 9 bases. This CDR3 contains 12 residues. CDR1 and CDR2 (germline): ENHRY, SYGVKD. Trimming at V came to 6 bases and at J to 8 bases, leaving 2 bases not matched to a gene. The CDR3 spells CAIRDRGDEQFF. The CDR3 region has the DNA TGTGCCATCAGAGACAGGGGGGATGAGCAGTTCTTC.

The chain recombines TRBV18 with TRBJ2-1; D not certain. There are 14 residues in the CDR3. From germline, CDR1 is KGHSH and CDR2 LQKENI. The V end was cut by 4 bases, the J end by 6 bases, with 13 bases between. CDR3 sequence reads: CASSHPKSGNEQFF. The CDR3 nucleotides are TGTGCCAGCTCACATCCCAAGTCCGGCAATGAGCAGTTCTTC.

The chain couples TRBV7-6 to TRBJ2-5; D is ambiguous. Trimming took 4 bases from V and 5 from J, leaving 8 bases between them. The CDR3 extends over 12 amino acids. Germline loops: CDR1 SGHVS, CDR2 FNYEAQ. CDR3 sequence: CASSSNRETQYF. CDR3 sequence (DNA): TGTGCCAGCAGCTCGAATCGGGAGACCCAGTACTTC. Full variable domain (outside the CDR3, taken from reference TRBV7-6 and TRBJ2-5): GAGVSQSPRYKVTKRGQDVALRCDPISGHVSLYWYRQALGQGPEFLTYFNYEAQQDKSGLPNDRFSAERPEGSISTLTIQRTEQRDSAMYRCASSSNRETQYFGPGTRLLVL.

This chain joins TRBV2 and TRBJ1-5, with TRBD1 as a possible D gene (6 bases). The CDR3 length is 14 residues. The germline gives CDR1 SNHLY, CDR2 FYNNEI. Trimming removed 3 bases at V and 2 bases at J, with 8 bases between. CDR3 sequence (DNA): TGTGCCAGCAGTGACAGGGGCGGCAATCAGCCCCAGCATTTT. Amino acid sequence: CASSDRGGNQPQHF. The full variable domain, in which reference TRBV2 and TRBJ1-5 provide the parts outside the CDR3, is EPEVTQTPSHQVTQMGQEVILRCVPISNHLYFYWYRQILGQKVEFLVSFYNNEISEKSEIFDDQFSVERPDGSNFTLKIRSTKLEDSAMYFCASSDRGGNQPQHFGDGTRLSIL.

The CDR3 region is CAWSGNLGTEAFF. In nucleotides, the CDR3 is TGTGCCTGGAGTGGTAACCTAGGCACTGAAGCTTTCTTT. This sequence joins TRBV30 and TRBJ1-1; D uncertain. CDR1 and CDR2 (germline): GTSNPN, SVGIG (reference sequence). This CDR3 region has 13 residues. Trimming took 1 base from V and 4 from J, leaving 10 bases between them.

V and J are TRBV19 and TRBJ1-5; 8 nucleotides line up with TRBD1. Trimming took 5 bases from V and 8 from J; bases not matched to a gene: 8. The germline gives CDR1 LNHDA, CDR2 SQIVND (reference sequence). The CDR3 extends over 14 amino acids. CDR3 amino acids: CASSPQGAMEPQHF. The CDR3 nucleotides are TGTGCCAGTAGTCCGCAGGGGGCGATGGAGCCCCAGCATTTT.

The chain carries TRBV30 and TRBJ2-3; D possibly corresponds to TRBD2 (5 bases). Trimming removed 2 bases from V and 3 bases from J, with 9 bases in between. Germline values: CDR1 GTSNPN, CDR2 SVGIG (reference sequence). The CDR3 has 13 residues. The CDR3 protein is CAWSWAGTDTQYF. The CDR3 bases are TGTGCCTGGAGTTGGGCGGGTACAGATACGCAGTATTTT.

The chain has TRBV4-1 and TRBJ2-3; TRBD2 aligns across 8 bases. Trimming cost V 5 bases and J 3 bases; bases outside gene matches: 7. CDR1 is MGHRA, CDR2 YSYEKL, per germline. CDR3 length: 15 amino acids. CDR3: CASSSPPGGTDTQYF. The CDR3 nucleotides are TGCGCCAGCAGCTCCCCCCCGGGGGGGACAGATACGCAGTATTTT.

J is TRBJ1-1 and V is TRBV9; possible D gene TRBD1, 6 bases. The CDR3 runs 17 residues. Germline loops: CDR1 SGDLS, CDR2 YYNGEE. Trimming cost V 5 bases and J 2 bases, with 22 bases left between them. CDR3 in amino acids: CASSTAGGRLANTEAFF. CDR3 bases: TGTGCCAGCAGTACCGCGGGGGGGCGGTTAGCAAACACTGAAGCTTTCTTT.

The chain links TRBV20-1 to TRBJ1-5, with 8 bases that match TRBD1. V shed 5 bases and J 13 bases; nucleotides not matched to a gene: 7. The CDR3 loop spans 11 amino acids. Germline CDR1 reads DFQATT; CDR2 reads SNEGSKA (reference sequence). Written as DNA, the CDR3 is TGCAGTGCTCGGACAGGGCCCCGACAGCATTTT. It specifies CSARTGPRQHF.

The chain's CDR3 is CASRQIVGNTEAFF. The CDR3 DNA is TGCGCCAGCAGACAGATTGTTGGGAACACTGAAGCTTTCTTT. The chain is built from TRBV5-1 and TRBJ1-1; D uncertain. The V gene's germline CDR1 is SGHRS and CDR2 YFSETQ. V lost 5 bases, J lost 1 base, and 12 bases lay in between. The CDR3 runs 14 residues.

The chain has TRBV5-1 and TRBJ2-5; 11 positions agree with TRBD2. Trimming removed 4 bases from V and 5 bases from J; junction bases left unmatched: 13. CDR1 is SGHRS, CDR2 YFSETQ, per germline. The CDR3 is 17 amino acids. Written as DNA, the CDR3 is TGCGCCAGCAGCGAGAATATAGCGGGAGGGCCAATGGAGACCCAGTACTTC. Its translation is CASSENIAGGPMETQYF.

This clone was detected only a few times. J is TRBJ1-4 and V is TRBV5-1, with a possible D match to TRBD1 (6 bases). Per the germline V gene, CDR1 is SGHRS and CDR2 is YFSETQ. V lost 3 bases and J lost 4, with 13 bases in between. The CDR3 runs to 15 residues. For the CDR3, the DNA is TGCGCCAGCAGCTCCGAGACAGGCCTTAATGAAAAACTGTTTTTT. It is translated as CASSSETGLNEKLFF.

V and J are TRBV5-5 and TRBJ1-1; perhaps TRBD1 as D (6 bases). The CDR3 consists of 15 residues. Germline lookup yields CDR1 SGHKS and CDR2 YYEKEE (reference sequence). The V end was cut by 4 bases, the J end by 0 bases, with 13 bases between. CDR3 nucleotides: TGTGCCAGCAGCCCCGCGGGGGGGCTGAACACTGAAGCTTTCTTT. Translating gives CASSPAGGLNTEAFF.

As concerns this clone: Other DNA variants within this sample encode the same CDR3. This chain joins TRBV30 and TRBJ1-2; a weak D match, TRBD1 (5 bases). CDR3 size: 14 residues. Trimming left V 1 base short and J 2 bases short, with 11 bases between. CDR1 and CDR2 from the germline V gene are GTSNPN and SVGIG (reference sequence). CDR3 amino acids: CAWSAGFPNYGYTF. The CDR3 DNA follows: TGTGCCTGGAGTGCAGGGTTTCCCAACTATGGCTACACCTTC.

This chain connects TRBV29-1 to TRBJ2-7; 9 bases are shared with TRBD1. CDR1 is SQVTM, CDR2 ANQGSEA, per germline. CDR3 size: 13 residues. The J segment lost 3 bases and the V segment lost 7 bases, leaving 7 bases of the junction unmatched. For the CDR3, the DNA is TGCAGCGGGGGGGGACAGGGAAGCTACGAGCAGTACTTC. This encodes CSGGGQGSYEQYF.

This clone appeared a few times. The V call is TRBV7-6, the J call TRBJ1-2; D possibly corresponds to TRBD1 (5 bases). CDR1 SGHVS and CDR2 FNYEAQ come from the germline V gene. V lost 5 bases to trimming and J lost 5 bases, with 15 bases between them. The CDR3 totals 14 residues. CDR3 bases: TGTGCCAGCAGCCCCGCGGGGGGTGGTTATGGCTACACCTTC. Translation gives CASSPAGGGYGYTF.